This TCR beta chain was captured in a study of control samples from healthy donors and cancer patients. Produced via immunoSEQ multiplex PCR; TCRdb's table is partial and in-frame only. Here the sample spans over 100,000 clones, about 90% being singletons. CDR3 length equals 14 residues. V lost 0 bases and J lost 7, with 9 bases in between. The germline V gene has CDR1 MNHEY and CDR2 SMNVEV (reference sequence). This TCR was sampled from a woman under 30 in good health. The rearrangement joins TRBV27 to TRBJ2-2; possibly TRBD1 for D (5 bases). Input material: blood. CDR3: CASSLSPGIGELFF. The CDR3 coding sequence is TGTGCCAGCAGTTTATCCCCAGGGATCGGGGAGCTGTTTTTT.